This TCR beta chain originates from a study of cytomegalovirus exposure and HLA in healthy donors. V gave up 5 bases and J gave up 3 bases; unmatched junction bases: 6. CDR3 length: 15 amino acids. The V gene's germline CDR1 is SEHNR and CDR2 FQNEAQ (reference sequence). Amplification used 60 Vbeta primers and 13 Jbeta primers. Sequencing used immunoSEQ multiplex PCR; TCRdb keeps in-frame clones, though not all of them. The data hold around 200,000 clones, with 70% to 80% observed a single time. The sequenced sample consisted of PBMCs. This chain links TRBV7-9 with TRBJ1-2; TRBD1 aligns across 10 bases. The origin of this receptor is a young woman in good health and CMV-seropositive. The CDR3 region is CASSTRQGADYGYTF. CDR3 DNA: TGTGCCAGCAGCACGCGACAGGGGGCGGACTATGGCTACACCTTC.